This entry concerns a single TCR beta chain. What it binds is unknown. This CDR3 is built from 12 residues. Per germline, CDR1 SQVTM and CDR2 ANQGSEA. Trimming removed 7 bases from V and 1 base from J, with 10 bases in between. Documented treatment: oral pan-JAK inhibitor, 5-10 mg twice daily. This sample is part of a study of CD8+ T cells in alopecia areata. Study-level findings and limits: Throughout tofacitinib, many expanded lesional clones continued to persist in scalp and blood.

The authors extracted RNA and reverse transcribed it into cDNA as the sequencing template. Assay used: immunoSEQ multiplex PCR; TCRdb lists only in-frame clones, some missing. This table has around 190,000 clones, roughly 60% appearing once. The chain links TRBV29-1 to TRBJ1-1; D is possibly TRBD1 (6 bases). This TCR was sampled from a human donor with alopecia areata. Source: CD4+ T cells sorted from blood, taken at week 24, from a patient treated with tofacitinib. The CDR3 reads CSAGDKNTEAFF. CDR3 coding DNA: TGCAGCGCCGGGGACAAGAACACTGAAGCTTTCTTT.